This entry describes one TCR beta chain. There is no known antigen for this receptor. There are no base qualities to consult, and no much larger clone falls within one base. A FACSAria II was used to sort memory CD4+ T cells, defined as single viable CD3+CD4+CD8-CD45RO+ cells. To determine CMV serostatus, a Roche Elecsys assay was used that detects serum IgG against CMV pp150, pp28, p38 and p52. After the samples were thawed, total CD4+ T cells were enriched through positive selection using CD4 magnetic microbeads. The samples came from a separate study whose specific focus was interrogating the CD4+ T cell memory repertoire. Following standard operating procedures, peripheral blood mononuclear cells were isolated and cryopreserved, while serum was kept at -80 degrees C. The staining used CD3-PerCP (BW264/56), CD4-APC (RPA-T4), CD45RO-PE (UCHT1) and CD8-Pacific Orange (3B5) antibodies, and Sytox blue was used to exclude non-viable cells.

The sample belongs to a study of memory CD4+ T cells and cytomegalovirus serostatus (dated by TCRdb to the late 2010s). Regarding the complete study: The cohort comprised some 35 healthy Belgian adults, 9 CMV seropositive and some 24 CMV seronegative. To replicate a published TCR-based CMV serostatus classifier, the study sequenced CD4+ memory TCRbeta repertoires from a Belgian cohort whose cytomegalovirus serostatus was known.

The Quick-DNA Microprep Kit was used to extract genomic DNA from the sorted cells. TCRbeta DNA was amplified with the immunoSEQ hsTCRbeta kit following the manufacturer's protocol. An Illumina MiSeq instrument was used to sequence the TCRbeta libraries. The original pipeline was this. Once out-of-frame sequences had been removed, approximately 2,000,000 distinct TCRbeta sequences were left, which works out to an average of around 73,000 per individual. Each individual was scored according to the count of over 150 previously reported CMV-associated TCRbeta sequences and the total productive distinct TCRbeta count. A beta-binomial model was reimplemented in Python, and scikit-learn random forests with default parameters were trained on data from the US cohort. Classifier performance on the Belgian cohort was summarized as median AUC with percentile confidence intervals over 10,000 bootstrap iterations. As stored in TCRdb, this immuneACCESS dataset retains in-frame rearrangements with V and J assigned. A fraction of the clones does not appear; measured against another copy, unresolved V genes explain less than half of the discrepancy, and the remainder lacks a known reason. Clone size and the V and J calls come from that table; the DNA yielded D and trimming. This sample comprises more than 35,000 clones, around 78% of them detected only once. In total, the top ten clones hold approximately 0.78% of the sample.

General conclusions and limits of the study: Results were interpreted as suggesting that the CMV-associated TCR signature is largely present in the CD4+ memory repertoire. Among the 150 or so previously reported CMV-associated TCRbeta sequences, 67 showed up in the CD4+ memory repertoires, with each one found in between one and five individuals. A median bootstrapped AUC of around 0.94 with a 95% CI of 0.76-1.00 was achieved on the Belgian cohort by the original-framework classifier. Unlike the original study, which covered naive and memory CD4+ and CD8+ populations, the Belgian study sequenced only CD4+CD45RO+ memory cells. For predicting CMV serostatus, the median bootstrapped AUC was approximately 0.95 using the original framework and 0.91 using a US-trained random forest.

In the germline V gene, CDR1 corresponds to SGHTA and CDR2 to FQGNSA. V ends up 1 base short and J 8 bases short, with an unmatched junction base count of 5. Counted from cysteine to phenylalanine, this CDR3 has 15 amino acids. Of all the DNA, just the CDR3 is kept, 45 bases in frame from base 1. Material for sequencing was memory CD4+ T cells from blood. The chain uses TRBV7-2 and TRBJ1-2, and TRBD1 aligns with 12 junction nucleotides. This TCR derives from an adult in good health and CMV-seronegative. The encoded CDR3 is CASSLEGTGGLGYTF. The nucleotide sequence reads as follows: TGTGCCAGCAGCTTAGAGGGGACAGGGGGCTTGGGCTACACCTTC. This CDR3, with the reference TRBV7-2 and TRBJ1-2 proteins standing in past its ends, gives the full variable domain GAGVSQSPSNKVTEKGKDVELRCDPISGHTALYWYRQSLGQGLEFLIYFQGNSAPDKSGLPSDRFSAERTGGSVSTLTIQRTQQEDSAVYLCASSLEGTGGLGYTFGSGTRLTVV.